Many counts were recorded for the clone carrying this T cell receptor beta chain. This entry is derived from a study of Graves' ophthalmopathy and Graves' hyperthyroidism. RNA transcripts were the template, and TCR beta CDR3 regions were amplified from them. HTBI-primed first-round RT-PCR preceded second-round multiplex PCR. TCRdb re-called the multiplex PCR reads with MiXCR, one entry per CDR3 protein. The data show about 210,000 distinct CDR3 sequences, about 32% seen once. Germline V CDR1 and CDR2: WNHNN, SYGVQD (reference sequence). The CDR3 has 12 amino acids. V lost 8 bases and J lost 4, with 8 bases in between.

The sequenced sample was peripheral blood. This sequence was found in a man aged 45-65 years with Graves' ophthalmopathy. This rearrangement joins TRBV10-1 to TRBJ1-4; no definite D call. The CDR3 region is CASGPNNEKLFF. CDR3 sequence (DNA): TGCGCCAGCGGACCCAATAATGAAAAACTGTTTTTT.